These 9 T cell receptor beta chains were all obtained from the same sample, sequenced in a study of blood T cell repertoires in COVID-19. Repertoires were generated with immunoSEQ multiplex PCR, while TCRdb's copy carries only in-frame clones and drops some. The table includes approximately 150,000 clones, about 90% detected once. Sequencing was done on a sample of peripheral blood. These receptors originate from a man in his fifties who had recovered from COVID-19.

The chain employs TRBV5-1 and TRBJ2-1, with 11 bases fitting TRBD2. The trim removed 1 base at V and 2 bases at J, leaving 5 bases unmatched. Germline CDR1 and CDR2: SGHRS and YFSETQ. The CDR3 loop spans 17 amino acids. The CDR3 spells CASSLLTSGGTYNEQFF. The CDR3 DNA is TGCGCCAGCAGCTTGCTTACTAGCGGGGGAACCTACAATGAGCAGTTCTTC. Full variable domain (outside the CDR3, taken from reference TRBV5-1 and TRBJ2-1): KAGVTQTPRYLIKTRGQQVTLSCSPISGHRSVSWYQQTPGQGLQFLFEYFSETQRNKGNFPGRFSGRQFSNSRSEMNVSTLELGDSALYLCASSLLTSGGTYNEQFFGPGTRLTVL.

This chain joins TRBV7-3 and TRBJ2-5; TRBD2 matches 7 bases. V dropped 2 bases and J dropped 13; count of bases not matched to a gene: 16. This CDR3 is built from 15 residues. Germline CDR1 and CDR2: SGHTA and FQGTGA. The CDR3 sequence: CASSLFSGGGTPWYF. CDR3 nucleotide sequence: TGTGCCAGCAGCTTATTCTCGGGGGGAGGTACCCCTTGGTACTTC.

This chain links TRBV13 with TRBJ2-3, with 16 bases identical to TRBD2. The germline V gene encodes CDR1 PRHDT and CDR2 FYEKMQ (reference sequence). CDR3 length: 17 amino acids. Trimming removed 7 bases from V and 10 bases from J; junction bases left unmatched: 14. The CDR3 loop reads CASTTTGLAGGLLAQYF. CDR3 in DNA: TGTGCCAGCACCACAACGGGACTAGCGGGGGGGCTACTGGCGCAGTATTTT.

V is TRBV12-5 and J is TRBJ1-5; D may be TRBD1 (6 bases). The germline V gene encodes CDR1 LGHNT and CDR2 FRNRAP. Trimming removed 0 bases at V and 6 bases at J, with 9 bases between. The CDR3 length is 14 residues. The CDR3 DNA reads TGTGCTAGTGGTTTGGTAACAGGGTCTCAGCCCCAGCATTTT. Translation gives CASGLVTGSQPQHF.

The chain is built from TRBV6-2 or TRBV6-3 and TRBJ1-2; D call uncertain. V lost 2 bases to trimming and J lost 8 bases, with 18 bases between them. Germline V lookup: CDR1 MNHEY, CDR2 SVGEGT. The CDR3 totals 15 residues. DNA of the CDR3: TGTGCCAGCAGTTACCGGGTCGACGGGTCCGGGGGCTACACCTTC. This translates into CASSYRVDGSGGYTF.

The V gene is TRBV4-1, the J gene TRBJ2-3, with 9 positions matching TRBD2. CDR3 length: 16 amino acids. V dropped 2 bases and J dropped 4; count of bases not matched to a gene: 7. Germline assignment: CDR1 MGHRA and CDR2 YSYEKL. The CDR3 DNA follows: TGCGCCAGCAGCCAAACAGGGAGCGGGGGGTCAGATACGCAGTATTTT. It is translated as CASSQTGSGGSDTQYF.

The rearrangement links TRBV19 to TRBJ2-3, with 8 bases that match TRBD2. Per germline, CDR1 LNHDA and CDR2 SQIVND (reference sequence). The CDR3 consists of 15 residues. The V and J ends lost 7 bases and 4 bases, in that order; junction bases with no gene match: 10. CDR3 in amino acids: CASKVRGGLPDTQYF. In DNA, the CDR3 is TGTGCCAGTAAGGTACGGGGGGGGCTCCCAGATACGCAGTATTTT.

The gene calls are TRBV6-5 and TRBJ2-7; D is possibly TRBD2 (7 bases). Germline CDR1 is MNHEY and CDR2 is SVGAGI. This CDR3 has 14 amino acids. Trimming cost V 6 bases and J 6 bases, with 18 bases left between them. This chain's CDR3 is CASSEGGGSFEQYF. In DNA, the CDR3 is TGTGCCAGCAGCGAGGGAGGGGGGTCATTCGAGCAGTACTTC.

This chain uses TRBV7-9 with TRBJ2-3; D perhaps matches TRBD1 (5 bases). CDR3 length: 15 amino acids. V was shortened by 5 bases and J by 0 bases, with 12 bases between the two germline ends. Germline V CDR1 and CDR2: SEHNR, FQNEAQ (reference sequence). The CDR3 protein is CASSPPRGSTDTQYF. The CDR3 DNA is TGTGCCAGCAGCCCACCAAGGGGAAGCACAGATACGCAGTATTTT.